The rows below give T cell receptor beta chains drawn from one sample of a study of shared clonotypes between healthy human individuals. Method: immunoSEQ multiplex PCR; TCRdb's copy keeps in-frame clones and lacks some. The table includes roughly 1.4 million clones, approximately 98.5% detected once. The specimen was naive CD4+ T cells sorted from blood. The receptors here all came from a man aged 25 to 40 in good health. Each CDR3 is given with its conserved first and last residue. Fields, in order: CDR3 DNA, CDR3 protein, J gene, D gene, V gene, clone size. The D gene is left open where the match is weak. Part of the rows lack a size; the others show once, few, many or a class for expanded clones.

TGCGCCAGCAGGGAGACAGGGGCGCGGGAGACCCAGTACTTC,CASRETGARETQYF,TRBJ2-5,TRBD1,TRBV5-1,.
TGTGCCATCAGTGGGACGGGACGGGGGGAGACCCAGTACTTC,CAISGTGRGETQYF,TRBJ2-5,.,TRBV10-3,.
TGTGCCAGCAGCTCTCGTTGGTCCGGGGAGCTGTTTTTT,CASSSRWSGELFF,TRBJ2-2,.,TRBV11-3,.
TGTGCCAGCAGCATAAGGGGGGACAGGGGGCATTTTTGTTCTGGAAACACCATATATTTT,CASSIRGDRGHFCSGNTIYF,TRBJ1-3,.,TRBV21-1,.
TGTGCCAGCAGCTTGGCTGCGGGAACCTCCTCCTACGAGCAGTACTTC,CASSLAAGTSSYEQYF,TRBJ2-7,.,TRBV5-5,.
TGTGCCAGCAGCCGACAGGGATTTGGTGAAAAACTGTTTTTT,CASSRQGFGEKLFF,TRBJ1-4,TRBD1,TRBV7-2,.
TGTGCCAGCAGCCAAGATTTTATCGGGGCTAGCGGGAGGATGGGGTTAGGCACAGATACGCAGTATTTT,CASSQDFIGASGRMGLGTDTQYF,TRBJ2-3,TRBD2,TRBV4-2,.
TGTGCCAGCAGCGCCGTAGCTGGCCCCTACAATGAGCAGTTCTTC,CASSAVAGPYNEQFF,TRBJ2-1,.,TRBV9,.
TGTGCCAGCAGCTTATTACTAGCGAAGGGGATTCCAGATACGCAGTATTTT,CASSLLLAKGIPDTQYF,TRBJ2-3,TRBD2,TRBV7-9,once
TGTGCCACCAGCAGAGAATCGGCCTTAGAGCAGACCTACGAGCAGTACTTC,CATSRESALEQTYEQYF,TRBJ2-7,.,TRBV15,.
TGTGCCAGCAGTGAATCGGGACTGGAGTACAATGAGCAGTTCTTC,CASSESGLEYNEQFF,TRBJ2-1,.,TRBV6-1,.
TGCGCCAGCAGAGAATTAGCGGGAGTCCGAACAGATACGCAGTATTTT,CASRELAGVRTDTQYF,TRBJ2-3,TRBD2,TRBV5-1,.
TGTGCCAGCAGTTTTGGGAGAGCTAACCCCCGTTGGACTTGGACTAACTACGAGCAGTACTTC,CASSFGRANPRWTWTNYEQYF,TRBJ2-7,.,TRBV28,.
TGTGCCAGCAGCTTGAAGGTTTTAGATACGCAGTATTTT,CASSLKVLDTQYF,TRBJ2-3,.,TRBV5-5,.
TGTGCCAGCAGCAAATGCCCCGGGGTTTCCCATTCGAGCTCGAACACCGGGGAGCTGTTTTTT,CASSKCPGVSHSSSNTGELFF,TRBJ2-2,.,TRBV21-1,once
TGTGCCAGCAGCCCCAGGGTTCTCTTAGAGACCCAGTACTTC,CASSPRVLLETQYF,TRBJ2-5,.,TRBV28,.
TGCGCCAGCAGAAGAGGACAGTCGCAAGAGACCCAGTACTTC,CASRRGQSQETQYF,TRBJ2-5,.,TRBV5-1,.
TGTGCCAGCAGTGAAGCGCTGGGCAATCAGCCCCAGCATTTT,CASSEALGNQPQHF,TRBJ1-5,.,TRBV6-1,.
TGTGCCAGCAGCCCCCGGAGAGGCCTTAATCAGCCCCAGCATTTT,CASSPRRGLNQPQHF,TRBJ1-5,.,TRBV5-6,.
TGTGCCAGCAGCCTAAGCGGGAGGGACGACGAGCAGTACTTC,CASSLSGRDDEQYF,TRBJ2-7,TRBD2,TRBV7-9,.
TGTGCCAGCAGCTCGCCAAATGGGCAGGGGGAAGCTTTCTTT,CASSSPNGQGEAFF,TRBJ1-1,.,TRBV5-4,.
TGCAGCGTTGAAGAGCTCTACGAGCAGTACTTC,CSVEELYEQYF,TRBJ2-7,.,TRBV29-1,.
TGTGCCAGCAGTAAGGACAGGGACCGGCTCAATGAGCAGTTCTTC,CASSKDRDRLNEQFF,TRBJ2-1,TRBD1,TRBV6-1,.
TGTGCCAGCAGCTTAGCCGAGTACAATGAGCAGTTCTTC,CASSLAEYNEQFF,TRBJ2-1,.,TRBV7-2,.
TGTGCCAGCAGCTTTGGCCGACAGGGCGGCTATGGCTACACCTTC,CASSFGRQGGYGYTF,TRBJ1-2,TRBD1,TRBV11-2,.
TGCGCCAGCAGCCCCGGGAGCGGGAGAGACATCTACGAGCAGTACTTC,CASSPGSGRDIYEQYF,TRBJ2-7,TRBD2,TRBV5-1,.
TGCGCCAGCAGCCTGACAGGGGTAAACACCGGGGAGCTGTTTTTT,CASSLTGVNTGELFF,TRBJ2-2,TRBD1,TRBV4-1,.
TGTGCCAGCAACAGGGACTCCGGGGGCACCGGGGAGCTGTTTTTT,CASNRDSGGTGELFF,TRBJ2-2,.,TRBV11-3,.
TGTGCCAGCAGTGTGATTAGCACAGATACGCAGTATTTT,CASSVISTDTQYF,TRBJ2-3,.,TRBV2,.
TGTGCCAGCAGCTTAGACAAGACCGAGCAGTACTTC,CASSLDKTEQYF,TRBJ2-7,.,TRBV11-2,.
TGTGCCAGCAGTTCGGACAGGGGGCCAAATCAGCCCCAGCATTTT,CASSSDRGPNQPQHF,TRBJ1-5,TRBD1,TRBV27,.
TGTGCCAGCTCACCACCGGGCAGGAGGTTCTCTGAAGCTTTCTTT,CASSPPGRRFSEAFF,TRBJ1-1,.,TRBV18,.